Following are 27 T cell receptor beta chains from one sample sequenced in a study of cytomegalovirus exposure and HLA in healthy donors. The study ran its PCR with 60 Vbeta and 13 Jbeta primers. The assay was immunoSEQ multiplex PCR, and TCRdb's table has in-frame clones only and misses some. There are some 150,000 clones in the sample; under 80% occur only once, and 2.5% to 3.5% lies in the top ten. Material for sequencing was PBMCs. The receptors shown here come from a man in his forties in good health and CMV-seronegative.

V and J are TRBV27 and TRBJ1-5; 7 bases agree with TRBD1. The CDR3 extends over 18 amino acids. The V gene end was trimmed by 2 bases and the J gene end by 5 bases; junction bases not matched to a gene: 15. Germline lookup yields CDR1 MNHEY and CDR2 SMNVEV (reference sequence). Here the CDR3 reads CASSLPESMGDSDQPQHF. The CDR3 bases are TGTGCCAGCAGTTTACCGGAATCCATGGGGGACAGCGATCAGCCCCAGCATTTT.

The chain couples TRBV6-1 to TRBJ2-7; 8 nucleotides match TRBD1. V lost 10 bases, J lost 5 bases, and 7 bases stayed unmatched. The CDR3 extends over 12 amino acids. Germline CDR1 reads MNHNS; CDR2 reads SASEGT. CDR3 sequence: CATWTGWDEQYF. The CDR3 bases are TGTGCCACGTGGACAGGGTGGGACGAGCAGTACTTC.

The chain uses TRBV9 and TRBJ1-3; TRBD1 matches at 7 bases. This CDR3 contains 18 residues. Germline CDR1 reads SGDLS; CDR2 reads YYNGEE. Trimming removed 1 base from V and 0 bases from J; junction bases left unmatched: 10. The DNA of the CDR3 is TGTGCCAGCAGCGTAAGTTCAGGGGGACGACGCTCTGGAAACACCATATATTTT. This sequence encodes CASSVSSGGRRSGNTIYF.

The chain has TRBV6-1 and TRBJ2-7, with TRBD1 identical over 11 bases. Trimming cost V 3 bases and J 6 bases; bases outside gene matches: 4. CDR1 and CDR2 from the germline V gene are MNHNS and SASEGT. The length of the CDR3 is 14 residues. The chain's CDR3 is CASSEDRGLREQYF. The CDR3 DNA reads as TGTGCCAGCAGTGAGGACAGGGGGCTTCGCGAGCAGTACTTC.

This chain connects TRBV5-1 to TRBJ2-5; 7 bases match TRBD2. The CDR3 extends over 16 amino acids. The germline V gene has CDR1 SGHRS and CDR2 YFSETQ. The V gene end was trimmed by 0 bases and the J gene end by 5 bases; junction bases not matched to a gene: 10. CDR3 sequence (DNA): TGCGCCAGCAGCTTGGGCCGGGGAGGGTTGGTTGAGACCCAGTACTTC. Translating it yields CASSLGRGGLVETQYF. Variable domain in full (rest from reference TRBV5-1 and TRBJ2-5): KAGVTQTPRYLIKTRGQQVTLSCSPISGHRSVSWYQQTPGQGLQFLFEYFSETQRNKGNFPGRFSGRQFSNSRSEMNVSTLELGDSALYLCASSLGRGGLVETQYFGPGTRLLVL.

A few counts support this clone. The chain uses TRBV5-4 and TRBJ2-1; the match to TRBD2 covers 7 bases. The germline gives CDR1 SGHNT, CDR2 YYREEE (reference sequence). V gave up 5 bases and J gave up 6 bases; unmatched junction bases: 2. The CDR3 length is 12 residues. CDR3 residues: CASRSGGNEQFF. CDR3 bases: TGTGCCAGCAGATCGGGAGGCAATGAGCAGTTCTTC.

The chain uses TRBV5-6 and TRBJ2-1; D is ambiguous. In germline, CDR1 is SGHDT, CDR2 YYEEEE. V shed 7 bases and J shed 0 bases, with 8 bases lying between them. The CDR3 loop spans 13 amino acids. The CDR3 DNA reads as TGTGCCAGCGCGAAGCGCTCCTACAATGAGCAGTTCTTC. Translating it yields CASAKRSYNEQFF.

This clone was recorded once. The rearrangement joins TRBV19 to TRBJ1-3; no clear D gene. Trimming pared 0 bases from V and 1 base from J, leaving 7 bases between. The germline V gene encodes CDR1 LNHDA and CDR2 SQIVND (reference sequence). This CDR3 has 15 residues. CDR3 loop: CASSIEYQSGNTIYF. The DNA of the CDR3 is TGTGCCAGTAGTATAGAGTATCAGTCTGGAAACACCATATATTTT.

This clone came up once. J is TRBJ2-7 and V is TRBV4-1, with a weak D call TRBD1 (5 bases). The V and J ends lost 0 bases and 3 bases respectively, with 9 bases between them. The CDR3 is 14 amino acids. Germline V gene sequence: CDR1 MGHRA, CDR2 YSYEKL. CDR3 DNA sequence: TGCGCCAGCAGCCAAGATCCAGGGTTCTACGAGCAGTACTTC. Its protein product is CASSQDPGFYEQYF.

This clone was seen only a few times. This CDR3 is CASSMAGTTNTGELFF. CDR3 DNA sequence: TGTGCCAGCAGTATGGCCGGGACAACGAACACCGGGGAGCTGTTTTTT. J is TRBJ2-2 and V is TRBV6-6; possibly TRBD1 for D (6 bases). The V and J ends lost 5 bases and 0 bases respectively, with 13 bases between them. The germline CDR1 and CDR2 sequences are MNHNY and SVGAGI (reference sequence). The CDR3 extends over 16 amino acids.

There are a few counts of this clone. The V and J genes are TRBV7-9 and TRBJ2-1; D is perhaps TRBD2 (5 bases). The CDR3 is 15 amino acids. V dropped 6 bases and J dropped 0 bases, with 12 bases sitting between them. CDR1 and CDR2 (germline): SEHNR, FQNEAQ (reference sequence). CDR3 DNA: TGTGCCAGCAGTTATGAGCGGAGCTCCTACAATGAGCAGTTCTTC. It specifies CASSYERSSYNEQFF. Using reference TRBV7-9 and TRBJ2-1 for the parts outside the CDR3, the full variable domain is DTGVSQNPRHKITKRGQNVTFRCDPISEHNRLYWYRQTLGQGPEFLTYFQNEAQLEKSRLLSDRFSAERPKGSFSTLEIQRTEQGDSAMYLCASSYERSSYNEQFFGPGTRLTVL.

This chain's CDR3 is CASSQGGAGQGRTEAFF. CDR3 coding DNA: TGCGCCAGCAGCCAAGGGGGGGCGGGACAGGGGAGGACTGAAGCTTTCTTT. This chain links TRBV4-1 with TRBJ1-1, with 10 bases identical to TRBD1. Germline-derived CDR1 and CDR2 are MGHRA and YSYEKL. The CDR3 sequence is 17 residues long. Trimming at V came to 1 base and at J to 5 bases, leaving 10 bases not matched to a gene.

V gene TRBV4-2 combines with J gene TRBJ2-3, with 9 bases matching TRBD2. Germline lookup yields CDR1 LGHNA and CDR2 YNFKEQ. J was trimmed by 5 bases and V by 8 bases; bases with no gene match: 14. The CDR3 sequence is 16 residues long. CDR3 sequence (DNA): TGTGCCAGCGGTCCGACTAGCGGAGGGAGTTTAGATACGCAGTATTTT. Amino acids: CASGPTSGGSLDTQYF.

V usage is TRBV6-5 and J usage is TRBJ1-1; 8 bases fit TRBD1. The V gene's germline CDR1 is MNHEY and CDR2 SVGAGI. Trimming took 5 bases from V and 3 from J; bases not matched to a gene: 5. CDR3 length: 14 amino acids. The CDR3 coding sequence is TGTGCCAGCAGTCACACAGGGGGGTACACTGAAGCTTTCTTT. Protein product: CASSHTGGYTEAFF.

The gene calls are TRBV7-2 and TRBJ1-1; unclear D gene. The length of the CDR3 is 14 residues. The germline CDR1 and CDR2 sequences are SGHTA and FQGNSA. V shed 5 bases and J shed 0 bases, with 10 bases lying between them. In DNA, the CDR3 is TGTGCCAGCAGCCTGACACGATTGAACACTGAAGCTTTCTTT. Translated, it gives CASSLTRLNTEAFF.

The rearrangement links TRBV6-4 to TRBJ2-7; TRBD2 matches 16 bases. Germline V gene sequence: CDR1 MRHNA, CDR2 SNTAGT. The CDR3 is 19 amino acids. V shed 6 bases and J 6 bases; nucleotides not matched to a gene: 17. CDR3 sequence reads: CASRGGGTSGREGGVEQYF. For the CDR3, the DNA is TGTGCCAGCAGGGGGGGCGGGACTAGCGGGAGGGAAGGAGGGGTCGAGCAGTACTTC.

This chain connects TRBV4-1 to TRBJ1-3; no clear D gene. The V end was cut by 0 bases, the J end by 4 bases, with 13 bases between. Germline-derived CDR1 and CDR2 are MGHRA and YSYEKL. The CDR3 sequence is 16 residues long. The CDR3 loop is CASSQELRVTGNTIYF. The DNA of the CDR3 is TGCGCCAGCAGCCAAGAACTCCGGGTAACCGGAAACACCATATATTTT.

The chain links TRBV19 to TRBJ2-6; weak D call: TRBD2 (6 bases). CDR1 is LNHDA, CDR2 SQIVND, per germline (reference sequence). With 3 bases removed from V and 5 bases from J, the gap between germline ends came to 8 bases. The CDR3 extends over 14 amino acids. The CDR3 DNA follows: TGTGCCAGTAGTATCGGGGGTAGGGCCAACGTCCTGACTTTC. Its translation is CASSIGGRANVLTF.

The chain uses TRBV6-1 and TRBJ2-5; possible D gene TRBD1, 6 bases. The germline CDR1 and CDR2 sequences are MNHNS and SASEGT. Trimming stripped 6 bases from V and 2 bases from J, with 16 bases between. The CDR3 has 15 amino acids. CDR3 sequence: CASSRTRDIQETQYF. CDR3 nucleotides: TGTGCCAGCAGCCGAACCCGGGACATACAAGAGACCCAGTACTTC.

The V and J genes are TRBV6-1 and TRBJ1-1; a possible D gene is TRBD1 (6 bases). The germline V gene encodes CDR1 MNHNS and CDR2 SASEGT. V lost 7 bases and J 8 bases, leaving 20 bases between the germline ends. The CDR3 spans 14 residues. The DNA of the CDR3 is TGTGCCAGCATCATAACAGGGTCTGGTAGGGAAGCTTTCTTT. Its protein is CASIITGSGREAFF.

The table lists this clone with a few counts. This chain links TRBV6-5 with TRBJ1-1; D unclear. V was clipped by 2 bases and J by 2 bases, with 9 bases between them. The CDR3 is made up of 14 amino acids. Germline V gene lookup returns CDR1 MNHEY and CDR2 SVGAGI. For the CDR3, the DNA is TGTGCCAGCAGTTACAAGTTGACAAACACTGAAGCTTTCTTT. Translation gives CASSYKLTNTEAFF.

This chain uses TRBV11-2 with TRBJ2-7; 7 bases match TRBD1. Germline V gives CDR1 SGHAT, CDR2 FQNNGV. With V trimmed by 4 bases and J by 1 base, 4 bases remained unmatched. The CDR3 runs 14 residues. The CDR3 protein is CASSYTGVSYEQYF. CDR3 DNA: TGTGCCAGCAGCTATACAGGGGTTTCCTACGAGCAGTACTTC.

The chain recombines TRBV30 with TRBJ1-1; perhaps TRBD1 as D (5 bases). CDR1 and CDR2 from the germline V gene are GTSNPN and SVGIG (reference sequence). With 1 base removed from V and 10 bases from J, the gap between germline ends came to 10 bases. This CDR3 comprises 11 residues. The CDR3 region has the DNA TGTGCCTGGAGTGAAGGGGAAGGAGCTTTCTTT. It codes for CAWSEGEGAFF.

This chain connects TRBV30 to TRBJ1-5, with TRBD1 matching 7 bases. CDR1 GTSNPN and CDR2 SVGIG come from the germline V gene (reference sequence). With 2 bases clipped from V and 6 bases from J, the junction kept 10 bases outside the gene matches. This CDR3 has 15 amino acids. CDR3 sequence reads: CAWSSGTGVRQPQHF. For the CDR3, the DNA is TGTGCCTGGAGTTCGGGTACAGGGGTTCGTCAGCCCCAGCATTTT.

In its sample, this clone was seen a few times. V gene TRBV18 combines with J gene TRBJ1-2; a weak D match, TRBD1 (5 bases). V was shortened by 0 bases and J by 3 bases, with 11 bases between the two germline ends. Looked up from germline, CDR1 is KGHSH and CDR2 is LQKENI. CDR3 length equals 15 residues. CDR3 sequence: CASSPPGPADYGYTF. The CDR3 DNA is TGTGCCAGCTCACCACCGGGGCCAGCTGACTATGGCTACACCTTC.

This chain joins TRBV30 and TRBJ1-6; no clear D. Germline CDR1 and CDR2: GTSNPN and SVGIG (reference sequence). CDR3 length: 14 amino acids. V was cut by 0 bases and J by 5 bases, with 8 bases left in between. This CDR3 is CAWSVGANNSPLHF. As DNA, the CDR3 is TGTGCCTGGAGTGTAGGAGCCAATAATTCACCCCTCCACTTT.

J is TRBJ2-1 and V is TRBV29-1, with 8 bases fitting TRBD1. Germline loops: CDR1 SQVTM, CDR2 ANQGSEA. Trimming at V came to 6 bases and at J to 15 bases, leaving 13 bases not matched to a gene. This CDR3 comprises 12 residues. The CDR3 loop reads CSVGHRGDFRFF. DNA of the CDR3: TGCAGCGTCGGTCACAGGGGGGATTTTCGGTTCTTC.